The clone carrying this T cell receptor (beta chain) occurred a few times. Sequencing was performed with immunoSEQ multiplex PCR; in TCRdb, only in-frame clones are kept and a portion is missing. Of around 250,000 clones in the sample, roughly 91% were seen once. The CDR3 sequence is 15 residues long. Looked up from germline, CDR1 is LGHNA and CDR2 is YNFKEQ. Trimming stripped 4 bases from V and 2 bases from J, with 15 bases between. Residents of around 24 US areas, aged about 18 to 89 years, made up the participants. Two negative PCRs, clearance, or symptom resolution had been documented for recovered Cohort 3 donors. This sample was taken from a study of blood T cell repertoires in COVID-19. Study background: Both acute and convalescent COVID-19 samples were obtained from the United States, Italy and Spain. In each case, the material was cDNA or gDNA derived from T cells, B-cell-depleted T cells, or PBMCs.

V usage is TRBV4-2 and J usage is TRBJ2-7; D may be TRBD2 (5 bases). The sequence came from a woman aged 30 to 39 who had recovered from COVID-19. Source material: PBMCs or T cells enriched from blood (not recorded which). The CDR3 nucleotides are TGTGCCAGCAGCCTCTTCCCCGGGGAAGCCTACGAGCAGTACTTC. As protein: CASSLFPGEAYEQYF.